These 21 T cell receptor beta chains originate from one sample sequenced in a study of blood T cell dynamics during melanoma immunotherapy (dated by TCRdb to the early 2020s). The sample's time point label, decoded: pre-treatment baseline. Libraries were built with the immunoSEQ multiplex PCR assay. In TCRdb, the immuneACCESS table is reduced to in-frame sequences with V and J assigned. These tables do not hold every clone; where another copy was compared, an unresolved V gene accounts for under half, and the others remain unexplained. This sample has fewer than 11,000 clones in its table, and approximately 90% of those were observed once. The ten largest account for less than 8% of the sample. The sequences come from blood, collected from a patient treated with checkpoint blockade. These receptors all stem from a human donor with melanoma.

The genes are TRBV28 and TRBJ2-5, with D tentatively TRBD1 (6 bases). There are 13 residues in the CDR3. V dropped 1 base and J dropped 3 bases, with 6 bases sitting between them. Per the germline V gene, CDR1 is MDHEN and CDR2 is SYDVKM. CDR3 protein: CASSLSGEETQYF. As DNA, the CDR3 is TGTGCCAGCAGTTTATCAGGGGAAGAGACCCAGTACTTC.

The CDR3 DNA follows: TGTGCCAGCAGCTTCGACCACGAGCAGTACTTC. Translation: CASSFDHEQYF. The chain is built from TRBV7-2 and TRBJ2-7, with D uncertain. Deletions cut 3 bases from V and 5 bases from J, with 5 bases between. Germline CDR1 SGHTA, CDR2 FQGNSA. This CDR3 spans 11 amino acids.

V and J are TRBV27 and TRBJ1-1; 8 bases align to TRBD1. The length of the CDR3 is 16 residues. Germline lookup yields CDR1 MNHEY and CDR2 SMNVEV (reference sequence). V shed 5 bases and J 1 base; nucleotides not matched to a gene: 9. CDR3 protein: CASSPIQGAGNTEAFF. CDR3 DNA sequence: TGTGCCAGCAGTCCAATTCAGGGGGCCGGGAACACTGAAGCTTTCTTT.

V usage is TRBV10-3 and J usage is TRBJ2-3; TRBD2 might be the D (6 bases). The V end was cut by 0 bases, the J end by 11 bases, with 15 bases between. Germline CDR1 and CDR2: ENHRY and SYGVKD. The CDR3 extends over 14 amino acids. The CDR3 is CAISESGTHNEQYF. In nucleotides, the CDR3 is TGTGCCATCAGTGAGTCGGGGACTCACAATGAGCAGTATTTT.

The J gene is TRBJ1-3, the V gene TRBV27; D uncertain. This CDR3 has 18 residues. Per germline, CDR1 MNHEY and CDR2 SMNVEV (reference sequence). Deletions cut 3 bases from V and 0 bases from J, with 18 bases between. The CDR3 reads CASSFKPPPQLSGNTIYF. CDR3 bases: TGTGCCAGCAGTTTTAAACCGCCCCCTCAGCTCTCTGGAAACACCATATATTTT.

The genes are TRBV10-2 and TRBJ2-7, with a possible D match to TRBD1 (5 bases). CDR1 and CDR2 (germline): WSHSY, SAAADI. This CDR3 spans 11 amino acids. V lost 3 bases and J 8 bases, leaving 8 bases between the germline ends. The CDR3 is CASSEQAQQYF. CDR3 nucleotide sequence: TGCGCCAGCAGTGAACAGGCCCAGCAGTACTTC.

This clone was detected only once. This chain uses TRBV7-4 with TRBJ1-6, with 9 bases identical to TRBD1. J was trimmed by 6 bases and V by 5 bases; bases with no gene match: 11. There are 17 residues in the CDR3. Germline assignment: CDR1 SGHVT and CDR2 SQSDAQ. In DNA form, the CDR3 reads TGTGCCAGCAGCGTCCGGGACAGGGAGGTCGGTAATTCACCCCTCCACTTT. Translation: CASSVRDREVGNSPLHF.

The chain couples TRBV29-1 to TRBJ1-2, with D hard to call. This CDR3 has 11 residues. CDR1 and CDR2 (germline): SQVTM, ANQGSEA. The V gene lost 3 bases and the J gene lost 3 bases, with 5 bases spanning the gap. Here the CDR3 DNA reads TGCAGCGTTGATTCTGACTATGGCTACACCTTC. Its translation is CSVDSDYGYTF.

The DNA of the CDR3 is TGTGCCAGCAGCGAGACTCGCCGATTCAATGAGCAGTTCTTC. Protein sequence: CASSETRRFNEQFF. The chain links TRBV11-3 to TRBJ2-1; D ambiguous. The CDR3 runs 14 residues. Trimming shortened V by 5 bases and J by 6 bases, and 14 bases separated the two germline ends. The V gene's germline CDR1 is SGHNT and CDR2 YENEEA.

J is TRBJ1-5 and V is TRBV4-3; D is uncertain. Per the germline V gene, CDR1 is LGHNA and CDR2 is YSLEER. V shed 0 bases and J shed 2 bases, with 11 bases lying between them. The CDR3 consists of 16 residues. The CDR3 sequence is CASSQDTPLGNQPQHF. The CDR3 nucleotides read TGCGCCAGCAGCCAAGATACACCCTTAGGCAATCAGCCCCAGCATTTT.

This clone was seen just once. The chain uses TRBV18 and TRBJ2-5, with D unresolved. V lost 2 bases to trimming and J lost 3 bases, with 10 bases between them. Germline CDR1 is KGHSH and CDR2 is LQKENI. This CDR3 region has 14 residues. This chain's CDR3 is CASSPYAVKETQYF. In DNA, the CDR3 is TGTGCCAGCTCACCATATGCCGTCAAAGAGACCCAGTACTTC.

The chain carries TRBV5-1 and TRBJ2-7, with D hard to call. Deletions cut 0 bases from V and 6 bases from J, with 7 bases between. This CDR3 has 12 amino acids. CDR1 is SGHRS and CDR2 is YFSETQ in the germline V gene. CDR3: CASSLEFGEQYF. CDR3 nucleotides: TGCGCCAGCAGCTTGGAATTCGGCGAGCAGTACTTC.

The chain recombines TRBV28 with TRBJ2-7, with 11 bases that match TRBD2. From germline, CDR1 is MDHEN and CDR2 SYDVKM. V lost 6 bases to trimming and J lost 3 bases; unmatched junction nucleotides: 10. CDR3 length: 16 amino acids. This chain's CDR3 is CASRPTGTSGYYEQYF. DNA of the CDR3: TGTGCCAGCAGGCCGACAGGGACTAGCGGATACTACGAGCAGTACTTC.

CDR3 sequence: CASSPERSLYNEQFF. For the CDR3, the DNA is TGTGCCAGCTCACCCGAGAGATCACTCTACAATGAGCAGTTCTTC. The chain has TRBV18 and TRBJ2-1; D gene unclear. V was cut by 3 bases and J by 3 bases, with 12 bases left in between. Germline V lookup: CDR1 KGHSH, CDR2 LQKENI. The CDR3 has 15 residues.

V is TRBV28 and J is TRBJ2-7, with 12 nucleotides matching TRBD2. V shed 6 bases, J shed 0 bases, and the junction held 3 bases outside the gene matches. Germline V gene sequence: CDR1 MDHEN, CDR2 SYDVKM. The CDR3 is made up of 15 amino acids. This CDR3 reads CASRPTSGGSYEQYF. CDR3 coding DNA: TGTGCCAGCAGACCGACTAGCGGGGGCTCCTACGAGCAGTACTTC.

The V and J genes are TRBV19 and TRBJ2-1, with a weak D call TRBD2 (5 bases). This CDR3 contains 16 residues. Germline V gives CDR1 LNHDA, CDR2 SQIVND (reference sequence). V was shortened by 3 bases and J by 6 bases, with 18 bases between the two germline ends. CDR3 region: CASSIVGLQESNEQFF. Here the CDR3 DNA reads TGTGCCAGTAGTATTGTTGGACTCCAGGAGTCCAATGAGCAGTTCTTC.

The CDR3 DNA reads TGTGCCAGCAGCTTGTTTGGGGGGACTAGCGGGAAACACGGGGAGCTGTTTTTT. It specifies CASSLFGGTSGKHGELFF. The chain combines TRBV5-4 with TRBJ2-2; 13 bases agree with TRBD2. V lost 1 base, J lost 7 bases, and 10 bases stayed unmatched. The CDR3 contains 18 residues. Germline V gene lookup returns CDR1 SGHNT and CDR2 YYREEE (reference sequence).

The chain employs TRBV4-1 and TRBJ2-1; D is perhaps TRBD2 (6 bases). CDR1 is MGHRA and CDR2 is YSYEKL in the germline V gene. V shed 0 bases and J shed 16 bases, with 19 bases lying between them. The CDR3 is made up of 14 amino acids. CDR3 region: CASSQESLGGLLFF. CDR3 coding DNA: TGCGCCAGCAGCCAAGAAAGTCTGGGGGGACTCCTATTCTTC.

The V and J genes are TRBV18 and TRBJ2-1, with no clear D. Trimming took 1 base from V and 3 from J, leaving 10 bases between them. The CDR3 extends over 15 amino acids. The germline V gene encodes CDR1 KGHSH and CDR2 LQKENI. For the CDR3, the DNA is TGTGCCAGCTCACCACAGCTACAGATCTACAATGAGCAGTTCTTC. It specifies CASSPQLQIYNEQFF.

This chain connects TRBV28 to TRBJ1-1, with TRBD1 matching over 8 bases. CDR1 is MDHEN, CDR2 SYDVKM, per germline. The CDR3 sequence is 14 residues long. After removal of 6 bases from V and 5 bases from J, the junction contained 8 bases not matched to a gene. CDR3 residues: CASRERTGRTEAFF. The CDR3 nucleotides are TGTGCCAGCAGAGAACGGACAGGGAGGACTGAAGCTTTCTTT.

This chain uses TRBV30 with TRBJ1-2; D might be TRBD1 (5 bases). CDR1 and CDR2 (germline): GTSNPN, SVGIG (reference sequence). V was pared by 1 base and J by 2 bases, with 5 bases between. The CDR3 has 12 amino acids. CDR3 in DNA: TGTGCCTGGAGTGCAGGGAACTATGGCTACACCTTC. Its translation is CAWSAGNYGYTF.